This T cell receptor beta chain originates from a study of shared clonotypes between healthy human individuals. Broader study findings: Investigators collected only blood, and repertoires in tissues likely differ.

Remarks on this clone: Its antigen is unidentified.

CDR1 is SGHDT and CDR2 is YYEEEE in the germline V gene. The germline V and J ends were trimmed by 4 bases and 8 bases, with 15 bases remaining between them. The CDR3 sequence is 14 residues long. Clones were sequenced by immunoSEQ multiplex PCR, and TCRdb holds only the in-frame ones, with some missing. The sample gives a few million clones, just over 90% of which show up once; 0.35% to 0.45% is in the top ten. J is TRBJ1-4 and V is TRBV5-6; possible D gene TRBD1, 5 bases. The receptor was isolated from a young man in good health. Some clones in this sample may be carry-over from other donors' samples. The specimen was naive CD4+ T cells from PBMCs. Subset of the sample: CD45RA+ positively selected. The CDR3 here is CASSGPGPREKLFF. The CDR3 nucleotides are TGTGCCAGCAGCGGTCCGGGACCTCGCGAAAAACTGTTTTTT.